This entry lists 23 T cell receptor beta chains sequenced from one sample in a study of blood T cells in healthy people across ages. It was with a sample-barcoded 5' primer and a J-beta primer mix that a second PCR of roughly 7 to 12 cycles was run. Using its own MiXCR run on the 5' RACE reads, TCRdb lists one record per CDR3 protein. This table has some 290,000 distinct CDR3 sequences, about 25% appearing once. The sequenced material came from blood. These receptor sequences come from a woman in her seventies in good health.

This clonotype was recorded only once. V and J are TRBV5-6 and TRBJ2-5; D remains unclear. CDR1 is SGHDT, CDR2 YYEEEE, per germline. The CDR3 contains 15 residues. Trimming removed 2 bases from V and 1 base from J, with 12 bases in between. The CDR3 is CASSLYGGPQETQYF. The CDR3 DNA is TGTGCCAGCAGCTTATATGGTGGGCCCCAAGAGACCCAGTACTTC.

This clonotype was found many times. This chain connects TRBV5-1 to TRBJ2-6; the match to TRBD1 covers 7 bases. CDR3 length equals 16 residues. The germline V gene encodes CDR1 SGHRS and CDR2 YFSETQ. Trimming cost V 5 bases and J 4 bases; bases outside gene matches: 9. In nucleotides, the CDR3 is TGCGCCAGCAGGAGGGACAGTCAGGGAGGGGCCAACGTCCTGACTTTC. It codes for CASRRDSQGGANVLTF.

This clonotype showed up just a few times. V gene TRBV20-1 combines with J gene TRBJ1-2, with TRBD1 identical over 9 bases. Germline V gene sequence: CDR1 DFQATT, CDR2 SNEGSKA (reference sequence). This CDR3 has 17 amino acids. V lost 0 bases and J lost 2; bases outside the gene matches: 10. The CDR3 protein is CSARDSGRTGVNYGYTF. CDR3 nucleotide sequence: TGCAGTGCTAGAGATTCAGGAAGGACAGGGGTGAACTATGGCTACACCTTC.

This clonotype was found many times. The CDR3 reads CASTPIDRDNSPLHF. The CDR3 DNA is TGTGCCAGCACTCCCATAGACAGGGACAATTCACCCCTCCACTTT. This chain connects TRBV12-3 or TRBV12-4 to TRBJ1-6; 7 nucleotides align to TRBD1. Trimming cost V 7 bases and J 7 bases; bases outside gene matches: 10. CDR3 length: 15 amino acids.

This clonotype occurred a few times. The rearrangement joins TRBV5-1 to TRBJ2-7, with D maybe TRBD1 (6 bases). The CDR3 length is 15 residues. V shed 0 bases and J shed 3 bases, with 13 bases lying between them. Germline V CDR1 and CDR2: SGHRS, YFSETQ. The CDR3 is CASSLVLGGDYEQYF. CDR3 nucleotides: TGCGCCAGCAGCTTGGTTCTAGGGGGTGACTACGAGCAGTACTTC.

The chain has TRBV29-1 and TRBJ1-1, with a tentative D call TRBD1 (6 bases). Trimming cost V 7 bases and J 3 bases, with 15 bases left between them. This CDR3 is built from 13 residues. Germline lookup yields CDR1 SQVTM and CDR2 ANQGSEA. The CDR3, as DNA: TGCAGCGGCCGCAGGGGCCGGTACACTGAAGCTTTCTTT. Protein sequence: CSGRRGRYTEAFF.

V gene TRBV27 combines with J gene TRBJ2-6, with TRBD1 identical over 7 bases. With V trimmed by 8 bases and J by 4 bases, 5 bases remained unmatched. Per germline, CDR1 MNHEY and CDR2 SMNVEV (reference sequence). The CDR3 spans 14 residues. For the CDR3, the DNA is TGTGCCAGCCGACAGGGAAGGGGGGCCAACGTCCTGACTTTC. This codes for CASRQGRGANVLTF.

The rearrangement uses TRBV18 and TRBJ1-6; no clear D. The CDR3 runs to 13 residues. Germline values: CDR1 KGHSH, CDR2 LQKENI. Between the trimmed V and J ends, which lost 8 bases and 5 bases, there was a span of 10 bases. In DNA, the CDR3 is TGTGCCAGCAACGGACTGGATAATTCACCCCTCCACTTT. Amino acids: CASNGLDNSPLHF.

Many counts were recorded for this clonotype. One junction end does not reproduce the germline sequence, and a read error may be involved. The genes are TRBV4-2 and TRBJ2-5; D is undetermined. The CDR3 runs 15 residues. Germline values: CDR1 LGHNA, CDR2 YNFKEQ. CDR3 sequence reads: CASSQEGSKEEAQYF. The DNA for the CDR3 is TGTGCCAGCAGCCAAGAAGGCAGTAAGGAAGAGGCCCAGTACTTC.

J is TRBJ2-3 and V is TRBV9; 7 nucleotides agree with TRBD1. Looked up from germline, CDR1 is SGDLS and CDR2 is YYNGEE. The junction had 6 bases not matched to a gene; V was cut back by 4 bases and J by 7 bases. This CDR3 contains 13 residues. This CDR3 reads CASSPQGEYTQYF. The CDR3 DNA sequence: TGTGCCAGCAGCCCGCAGGGGGAATATACGCAGTATTTT.

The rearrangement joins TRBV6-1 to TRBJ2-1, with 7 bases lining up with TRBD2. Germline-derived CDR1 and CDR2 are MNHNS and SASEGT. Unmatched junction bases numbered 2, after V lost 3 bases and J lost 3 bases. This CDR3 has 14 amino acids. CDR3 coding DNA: TGTGCCAGCAGTGATGGGACTAACTACAATGAGCAGTTCTTC. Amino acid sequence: CASSDGTNYNEQFF.

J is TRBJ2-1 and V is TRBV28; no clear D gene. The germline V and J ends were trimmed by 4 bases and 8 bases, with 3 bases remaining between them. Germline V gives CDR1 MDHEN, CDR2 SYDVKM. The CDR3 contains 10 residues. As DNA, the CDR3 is TGTGCCAGCAGTTCTCATGAGCAGTTCTTC. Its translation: CASSSHEQFF.

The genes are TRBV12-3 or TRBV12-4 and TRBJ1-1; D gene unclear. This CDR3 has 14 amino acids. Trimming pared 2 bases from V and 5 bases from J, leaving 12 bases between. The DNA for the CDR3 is TGTGCCAGCAGTTTATCCGGCCTCGGGACTGAAGCTTTCTTT. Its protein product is CASSLSGLGTEAFF.

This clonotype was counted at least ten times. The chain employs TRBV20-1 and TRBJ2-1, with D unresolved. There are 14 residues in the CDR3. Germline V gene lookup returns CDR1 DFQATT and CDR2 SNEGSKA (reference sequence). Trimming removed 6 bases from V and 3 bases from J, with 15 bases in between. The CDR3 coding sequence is TGCAGTGCGAAGTTTCTAACTCTCTACAATGAGCAGTTCTTC. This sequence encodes CSAKFLTLYNEQFF.

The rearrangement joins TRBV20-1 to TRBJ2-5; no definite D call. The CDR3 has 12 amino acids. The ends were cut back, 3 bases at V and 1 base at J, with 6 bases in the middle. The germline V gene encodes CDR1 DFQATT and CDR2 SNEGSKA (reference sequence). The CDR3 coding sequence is TGCAGTGCTAGCGGCAGCCAAGAGACCCAGTACTTC. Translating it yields CSASGSQETQYF.

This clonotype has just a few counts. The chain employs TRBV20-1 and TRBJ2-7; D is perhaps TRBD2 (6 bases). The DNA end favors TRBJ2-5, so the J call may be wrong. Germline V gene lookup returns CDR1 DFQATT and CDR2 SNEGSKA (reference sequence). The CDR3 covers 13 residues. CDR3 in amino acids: CSAIRTGRQTQYF. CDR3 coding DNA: TGCAGTGCCATCAGAACCGGGAGACAGACCCAGTACTTC.

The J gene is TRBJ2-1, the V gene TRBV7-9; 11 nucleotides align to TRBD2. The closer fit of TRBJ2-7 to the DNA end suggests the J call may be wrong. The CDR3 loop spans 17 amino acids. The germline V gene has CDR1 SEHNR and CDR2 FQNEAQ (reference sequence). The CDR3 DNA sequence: TGTGCCAGCAGCAATAAATCTAGCGGGAGGCGCGGTGACGAGCAGTACTTC. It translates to CASSNKSSGRRGDEQYF.

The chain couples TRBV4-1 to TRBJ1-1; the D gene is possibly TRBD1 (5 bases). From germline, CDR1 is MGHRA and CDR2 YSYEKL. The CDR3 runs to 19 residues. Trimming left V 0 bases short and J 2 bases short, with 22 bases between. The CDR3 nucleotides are TGCGCCAGCAGCCAAGATTTGATCCTCGGGGCGTCCACTAACACTGAAGCTTTCTTT. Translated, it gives CASSQDLILGASTNTEAFF.

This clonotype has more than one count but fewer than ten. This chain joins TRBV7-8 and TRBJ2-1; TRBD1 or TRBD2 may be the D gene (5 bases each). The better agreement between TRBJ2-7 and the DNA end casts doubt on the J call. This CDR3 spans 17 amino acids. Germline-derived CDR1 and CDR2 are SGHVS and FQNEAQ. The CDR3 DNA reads TGTGCCAGCAGCTTAGGTTTAACCCGGGACGGGGTCTACGAGCAGTACTTC. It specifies CASSLGLTRDGVYEQYF.

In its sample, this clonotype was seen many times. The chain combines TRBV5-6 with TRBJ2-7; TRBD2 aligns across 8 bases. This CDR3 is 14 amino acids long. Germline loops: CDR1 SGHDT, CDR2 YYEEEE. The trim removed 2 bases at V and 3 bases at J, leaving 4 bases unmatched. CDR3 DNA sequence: TGTGCCAGCAGCTTCGGAGGGACTAGCTACGAGCAGTACTTC. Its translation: CASSFGGTSYEQYF.

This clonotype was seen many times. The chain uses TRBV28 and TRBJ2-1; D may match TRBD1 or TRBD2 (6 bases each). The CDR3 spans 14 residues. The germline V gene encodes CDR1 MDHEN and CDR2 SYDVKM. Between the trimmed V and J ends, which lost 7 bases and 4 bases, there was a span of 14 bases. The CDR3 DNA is TGTGCCAGCAAAAAGGGGGGATATTACAATGAGCAGTTCTTC. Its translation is CASKKGGYYNEQFF. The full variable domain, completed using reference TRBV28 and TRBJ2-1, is DVKVTQSSRYLVKRTGEKVFLECVQDMDHENMFWYRQDPGLGLRLIYFSYDVKMKEKGDIPEGYSVSREKKERFSLILESASTNQTSMYLCASKKGGYYNEQFFGPGTRLTVL.

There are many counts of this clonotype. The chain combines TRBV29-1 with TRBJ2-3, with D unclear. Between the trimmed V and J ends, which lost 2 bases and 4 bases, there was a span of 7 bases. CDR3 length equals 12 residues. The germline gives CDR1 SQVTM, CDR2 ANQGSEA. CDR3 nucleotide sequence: TGCAGCGTTGAAATAGTCCCAGATACGCAGTATTTT. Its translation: CSVEIVPDTQYF.

CDR3 loop: CASSLAVKDTQYF. The DNA for the CDR3 is TGTGCCAGCAGCTTAGCGGTTAAGGATACGCAGTATTTT. The rearrangement uses TRBV7-6 and TRBJ2-3; D ambiguous. There are 13 residues in the CDR3. V dropped 0 bases and J dropped 6 bases, with 7 bases sitting between them. Germline lookup yields CDR1 SGHVS and CDR2 FNYEAQ.